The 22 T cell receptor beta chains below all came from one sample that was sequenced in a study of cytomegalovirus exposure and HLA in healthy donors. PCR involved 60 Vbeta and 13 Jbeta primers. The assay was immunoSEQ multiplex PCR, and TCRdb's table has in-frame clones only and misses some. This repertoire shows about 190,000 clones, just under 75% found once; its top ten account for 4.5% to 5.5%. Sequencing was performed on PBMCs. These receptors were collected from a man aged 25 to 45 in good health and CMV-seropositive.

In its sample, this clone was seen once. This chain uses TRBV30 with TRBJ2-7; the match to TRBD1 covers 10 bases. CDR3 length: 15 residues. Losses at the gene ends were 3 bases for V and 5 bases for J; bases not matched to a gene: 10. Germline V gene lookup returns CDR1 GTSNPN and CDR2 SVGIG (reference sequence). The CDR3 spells CAWSPPGQGRHEQYF. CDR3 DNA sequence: TGTGCCTGGAGCCCCCCGGGACAGGGGAGGCACGAGCAGTACTTC.

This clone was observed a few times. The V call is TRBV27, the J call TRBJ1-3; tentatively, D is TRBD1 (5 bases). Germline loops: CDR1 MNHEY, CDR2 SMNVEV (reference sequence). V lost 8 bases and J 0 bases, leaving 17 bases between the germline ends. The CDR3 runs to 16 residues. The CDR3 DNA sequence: TGTGCCAGCTCGACTTTTGGGGGGTTCTCTGGAAACACCATATATTTT. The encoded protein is CASSTFGGFSGNTIYF.

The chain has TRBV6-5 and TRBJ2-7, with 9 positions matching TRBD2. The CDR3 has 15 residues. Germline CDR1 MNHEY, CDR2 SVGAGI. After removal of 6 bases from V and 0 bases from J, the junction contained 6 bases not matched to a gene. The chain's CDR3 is CASRPERGVSYEQYF. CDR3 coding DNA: TGTGCCAGCAGACCCGAGCGGGGGGTCTCCTACGAGCAGTACTTC.

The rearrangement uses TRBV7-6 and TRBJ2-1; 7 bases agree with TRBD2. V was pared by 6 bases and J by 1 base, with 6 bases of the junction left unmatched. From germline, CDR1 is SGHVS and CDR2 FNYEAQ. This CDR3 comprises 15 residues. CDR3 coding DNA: TGTGCCAGCAGAGCCCTAGCGGTTTCCTACAATGAGCAGTTCTTC. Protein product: CASRALAVSYNEQFF.

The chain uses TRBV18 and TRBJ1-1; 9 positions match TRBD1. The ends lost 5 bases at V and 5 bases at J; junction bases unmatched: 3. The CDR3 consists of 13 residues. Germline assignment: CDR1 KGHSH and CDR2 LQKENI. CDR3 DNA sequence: TGTGCCAGCTCATTCGACAGGGGGACTGAAGCTTTCTTT. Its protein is CASSFDRGTEAFF.

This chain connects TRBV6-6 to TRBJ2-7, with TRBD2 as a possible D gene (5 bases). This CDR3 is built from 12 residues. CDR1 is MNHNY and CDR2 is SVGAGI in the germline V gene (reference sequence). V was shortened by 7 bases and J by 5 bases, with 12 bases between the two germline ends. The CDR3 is CASTRRENEQYF. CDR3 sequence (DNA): TGTGCCAGCACCCGAAGGGAGAACGAGCAGTACTTC.

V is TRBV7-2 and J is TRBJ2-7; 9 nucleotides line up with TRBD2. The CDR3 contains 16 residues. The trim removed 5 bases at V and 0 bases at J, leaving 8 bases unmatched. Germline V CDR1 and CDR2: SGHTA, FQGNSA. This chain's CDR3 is CASSHRLADPSYEQYF. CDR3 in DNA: TGTGCCAGCAGCCATCGACTAGCGGACCCCTCCTACGAGCAGTACTTC.

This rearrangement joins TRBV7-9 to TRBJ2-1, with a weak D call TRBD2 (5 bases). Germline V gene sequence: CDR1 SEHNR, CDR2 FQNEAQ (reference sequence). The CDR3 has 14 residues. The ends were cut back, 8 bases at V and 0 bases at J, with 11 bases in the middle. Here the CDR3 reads CASPDSNSYNEQFF. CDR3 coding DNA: TGTGCCAGCCCGGACTCGAACTCCTACAATGAGCAGTTCTTC.

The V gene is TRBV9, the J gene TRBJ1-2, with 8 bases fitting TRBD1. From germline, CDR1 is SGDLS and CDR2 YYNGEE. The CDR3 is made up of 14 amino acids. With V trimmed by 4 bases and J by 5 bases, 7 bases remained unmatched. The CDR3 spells CASSTARTGYGYTF. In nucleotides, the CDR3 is TGTGCCAGCAGCACTGCCAGGACAGGGTATGGCTACACCTTC.

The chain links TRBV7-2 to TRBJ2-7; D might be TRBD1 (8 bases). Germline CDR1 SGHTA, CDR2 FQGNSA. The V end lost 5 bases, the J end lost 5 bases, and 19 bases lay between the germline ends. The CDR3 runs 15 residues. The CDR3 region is CASSRQGRAGNEQYF. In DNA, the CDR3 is TGTGCCAGCAGCCGACAGGGGAGGGCGGGCAACGAGCAGTACTTC.

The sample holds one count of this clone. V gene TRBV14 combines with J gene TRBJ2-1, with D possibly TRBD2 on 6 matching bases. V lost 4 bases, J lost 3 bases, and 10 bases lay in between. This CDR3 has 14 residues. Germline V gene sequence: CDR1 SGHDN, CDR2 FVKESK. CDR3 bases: TGTGCCAGCAGCCTTCCCGGGGGCTACAATGAGCAGTTCTTC. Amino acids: CASSLPGGYNEQFF.

The CDR3 DNA reads TGTGCCAGCTCACCGCAGGGGGAAAAACTGTTTTTT. Its translation is CASSPQGEKLFF. This chain links TRBV18 with TRBJ1-4; weak D call: TRBD1 (6 bases). V lost 3 bases and J 8 bases, leaving 7 bases between the germline ends. Germline V CDR1 and CDR2: KGHSH, LQKENI. The CDR3 sequence is 12 residues long. Combining the CDR3 with reference TRBV18 and TRBJ1-4 gives the whole variable domain NAGVMQNPRHLVRRRGQEARLRCSPMKGHSHVYWYRQLPEEGLKFMVYLQKENIIDESGMPKERFSAEFPKEGPSILRIQQVVRGDSAAYFCASSPQGEKLFFGSGTQLSVL.

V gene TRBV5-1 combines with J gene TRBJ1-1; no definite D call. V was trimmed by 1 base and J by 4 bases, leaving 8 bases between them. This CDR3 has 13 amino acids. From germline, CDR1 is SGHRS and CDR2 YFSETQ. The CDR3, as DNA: TGCGCCAGCAGCTTGAATGGGCTCACTGAAGCTTTCTTT. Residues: CASSLNGLTEAFF.

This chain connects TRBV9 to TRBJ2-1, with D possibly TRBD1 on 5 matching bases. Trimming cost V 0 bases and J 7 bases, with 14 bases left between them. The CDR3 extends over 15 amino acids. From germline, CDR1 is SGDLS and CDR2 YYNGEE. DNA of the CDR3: TGTGCCAGCAGCGTAGATTTAGGGGCAAGGAATGAGCAGTTCTTC. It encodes CASSVDLGARNEQFF.

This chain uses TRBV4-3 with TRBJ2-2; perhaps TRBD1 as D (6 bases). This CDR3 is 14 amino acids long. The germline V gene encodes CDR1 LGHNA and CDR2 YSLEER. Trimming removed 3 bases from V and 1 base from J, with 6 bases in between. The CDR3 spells CASSQTGNTGELFF. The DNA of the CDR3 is TGCGCCAGCAGCCAGACAGGGAACACCGGGGAGCTGTTTTTT.

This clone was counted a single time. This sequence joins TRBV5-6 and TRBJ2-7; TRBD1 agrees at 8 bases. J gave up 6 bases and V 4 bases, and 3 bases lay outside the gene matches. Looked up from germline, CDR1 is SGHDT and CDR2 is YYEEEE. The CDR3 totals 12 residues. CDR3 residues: CASSPGTGEQYF. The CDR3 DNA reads TGTGCCAGCAGCCCTGGGACAGGCGAGCAGTACTTC.

CDR3 sequence: CASRRGLAGSSYNEQFF. The CDR3 nucleotides read TGTGCCAGCAGAAGGGGGCTAGCGGGGAGCTCCTACAATGAGCAGTTCTTC. This chain connects TRBV21-1 to TRBJ2-1; the table gives TRBD2 as D, unverified against the DNA. TRBV21-1 is a recognized pseudogene. The CDR3 runs to 17 residues.

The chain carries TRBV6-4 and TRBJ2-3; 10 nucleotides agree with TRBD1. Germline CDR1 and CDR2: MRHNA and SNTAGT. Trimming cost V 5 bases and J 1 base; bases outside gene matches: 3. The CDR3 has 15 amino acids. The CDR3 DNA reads TGTGCCAGCAGTTCCGGGACAGGGGGCACAGATACGCAGTATTTT. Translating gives CASSSGTGGTDTQYF.

The CDR3 nucleotides read TGCAGCGTTGTTCCCTCCGGGACAGGGATTAACTATGGCTACACCTTC. It is translated as CSVVPSGTGINYGYTF. The V and J genes are TRBV29-1 and TRBJ1-2; 9 bases match TRBD1. V was clipped by 4 bases and J by 1 base; unmatched bases: 10. This CDR3 has 16 residues. CDR1 and CDR2 from the germline V gene are SQVTM and ANQGSEA.

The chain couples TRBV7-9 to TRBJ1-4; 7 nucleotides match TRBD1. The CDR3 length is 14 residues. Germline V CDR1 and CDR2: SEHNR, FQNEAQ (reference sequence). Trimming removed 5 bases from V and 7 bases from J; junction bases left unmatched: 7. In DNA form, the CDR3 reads TGTGCCAGCAGCCTGACAGGGCGAAGTGAAAAACTGTTTTTT. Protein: CASSLTGRSEKLFF.

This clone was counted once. The CDR3, as DNA: TGTGCCAGCAGCGACCTAGCGGGAGCCTACAATGAGCAGTTCTTC. Encoded protein: CASSDLAGAYNEQFF. The gene calls are TRBV11-2 and TRBJ2-1; 10 nucleotides align to TRBD2. The length of the CDR3 is 15 residues. Germline V gene lookup returns CDR1 SGHAT and CDR2 FQNNGV. J was trimmed by 2 bases and V by 5 bases; bases with no gene match: 3.

The CDR3 loop reads CASSSTSNTGELFF. The CDR3 DNA sequence: TGTGCCAGCAGCTCGACATCGAACACCGGGGAGCTGTTTTTT. This chain links TRBV7-3 with TRBJ2-2; no clear D. Deletions cut 4 bases from V and 0 bases from J, with 6 bases between. CDR3 size: 14 residues. Germline lookup yields CDR1 SGHTA and CDR2 FQGTGA.